A single T cell receptor (beta chain) is shown here with its context. Its antigen is as yet unknown. Germline lookup yields CDR1 PRHDT and CDR2 FYEKMQ (reference sequence). The CDR3 length is 14 residues. Trimming shortened V by 3 bases and J by 4 bases, and 12 bases separated the two germline ends. The data derive from a study of shared clonotypes between healthy human individuals. Data came from immunoSEQ multiplex PCR; TCRdb stores just in-frame clones and leaves some out. The data hold some 600,000 clones, with around 96% observed a single time. Positive CCR7 selection of CD45RO-negative cells yielded the naive CD8 cells, and terminally differentiated effector memory CD45RA+ cells were excluded. Findings and caveats of the study: Only blood underwent sampling, and tissue repertoires likely differ.

The genes are TRBV13 and TRBJ2-5, with D possibly TRBD1 on 6 matching bases. The sequenced sample consisted of naive CD8+ T cells sorted from blood. The TCR originated in a woman under 40 in good health. The CDR3 protein is CASSFGEGGETQYF. DNA for the CDR3: TGTGCCAGCAGCTTTGGTGAAGGGGGAGAGACCCAGTACTTC.